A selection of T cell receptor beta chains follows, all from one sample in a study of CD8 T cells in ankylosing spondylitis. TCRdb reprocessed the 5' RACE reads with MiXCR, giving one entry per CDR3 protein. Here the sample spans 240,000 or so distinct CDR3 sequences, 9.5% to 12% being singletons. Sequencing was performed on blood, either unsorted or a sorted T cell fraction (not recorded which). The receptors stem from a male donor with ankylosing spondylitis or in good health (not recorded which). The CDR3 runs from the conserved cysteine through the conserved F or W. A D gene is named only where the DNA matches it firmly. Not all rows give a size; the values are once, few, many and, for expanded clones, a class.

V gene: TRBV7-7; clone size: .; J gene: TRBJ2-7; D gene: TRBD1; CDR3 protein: CARERGQTYEQYF; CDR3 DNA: TGTGCCAGAGAGAGGGGACAGACCTACGAGCAGTACTTC
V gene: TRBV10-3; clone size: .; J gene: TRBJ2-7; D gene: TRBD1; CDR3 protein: CAISEKQGGYEQYF; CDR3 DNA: TGTGCCATCAGTGAAAAACAGGGGGGCTACGAGCAGTACTTC
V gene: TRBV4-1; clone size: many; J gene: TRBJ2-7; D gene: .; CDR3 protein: CASSRPGRSYEQYF; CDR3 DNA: TGCGCCAGCAGCCGACCGGGGAGGTCCTACGAGCAGTACTTC
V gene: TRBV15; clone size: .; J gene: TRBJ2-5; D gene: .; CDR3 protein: CATSRYSRQTQYF; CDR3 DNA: TGTGCCACCAGCAGGTACAGCAGACAGACCCAGTACTTC
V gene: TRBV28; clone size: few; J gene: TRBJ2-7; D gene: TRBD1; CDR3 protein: CASSSGTGYAEQYF; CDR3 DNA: TGTGCCAGCAGTTCCGGGACAGGGTATGCCGAGCAGTACTTC
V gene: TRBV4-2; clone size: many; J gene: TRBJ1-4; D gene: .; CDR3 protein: CASGDSTGKLFF; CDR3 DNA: TGTGCCAGCGGGGACTCGACGGGCAAACTGTTTTTT
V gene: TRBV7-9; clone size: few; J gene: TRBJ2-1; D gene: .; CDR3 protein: CASSSRTGNNEQFF; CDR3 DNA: TGTGCCAGCAGCTCCCGGACGGGGAACAATGAGCAGTTCTTC
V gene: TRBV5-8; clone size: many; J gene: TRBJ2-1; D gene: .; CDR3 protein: CASSLEVTEQFF; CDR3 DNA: TGTGCCAGCAGCTTGGAAGTAACTGAGCAGTTCTTC
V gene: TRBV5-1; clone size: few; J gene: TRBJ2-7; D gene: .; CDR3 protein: CASSFSGTDNYEQYF; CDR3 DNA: TGCGCCAGCAGCTTCTCCGGGACGGATAACTACGAGCAGTACTTC
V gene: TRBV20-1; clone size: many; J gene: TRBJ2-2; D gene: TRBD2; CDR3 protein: CSANSGTSDTGELFF; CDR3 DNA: TGCAGTGCAAATTCCGGGACTAGCGACACCGGGGAGCTGTTTTTT
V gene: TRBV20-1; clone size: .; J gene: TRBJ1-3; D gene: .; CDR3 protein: CSASLRNTIYF; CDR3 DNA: TGCAGTGCTAGTCTACGAAACACCATATATTTT
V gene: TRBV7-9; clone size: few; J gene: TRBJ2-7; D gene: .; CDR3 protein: CASSPTGKSSYEQYF; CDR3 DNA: TGTGCCAGCAGCCCAACGGGCAAAAGCTCCTACGAGCAGTACTTC
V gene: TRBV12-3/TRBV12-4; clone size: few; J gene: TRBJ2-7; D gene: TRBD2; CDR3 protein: CASSPSGSGYEQYF; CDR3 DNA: TGTGCCAGCAGTCCTAGCGGGAGCGGGTACGAGCAGTACTTC
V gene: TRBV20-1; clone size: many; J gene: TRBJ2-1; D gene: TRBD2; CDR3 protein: CSAPARTSGINEQFF; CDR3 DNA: TGCAGTGCTCCAGCCCGGACTAGCGGGATCAATGAGCAGTTCTTC
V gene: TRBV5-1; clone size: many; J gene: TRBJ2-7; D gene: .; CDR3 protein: CASRGSADYEQYF; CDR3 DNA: TGCGCCAGCAGAGGGTCCGCGGACTACGAGCAGTACTTC
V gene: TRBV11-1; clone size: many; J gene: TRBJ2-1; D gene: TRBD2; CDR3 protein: CASVSGSYNEQFF; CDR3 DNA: TGTGCCAGCGTTAGCGGGAGTTACAATGAGCAGTTCTTC
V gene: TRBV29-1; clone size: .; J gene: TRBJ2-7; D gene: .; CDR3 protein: CSVVLGTSYEQYF; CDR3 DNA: TGCAGCGTTGTCCTGGGGACTTCCTACGAGCAGTACTTC
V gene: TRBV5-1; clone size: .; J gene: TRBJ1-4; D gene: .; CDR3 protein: CASSLSGPEKLFF; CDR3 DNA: TGCGCCAGCAGCTTGTCAGGGCCGGAAAAACTGTTTTTT
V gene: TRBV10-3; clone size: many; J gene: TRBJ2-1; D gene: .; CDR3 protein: CAISDNRDYNEQFF; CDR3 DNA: TGTGCCATCAGTGACAATCGGGATTACAATGAGCAGTTCTTC
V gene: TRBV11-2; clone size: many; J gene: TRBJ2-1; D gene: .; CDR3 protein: CASSLGGDFWDEQFF; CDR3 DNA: TGTGCCAGCAGCTTAGGGGGGGACTTCTGGGATGAGCAGTTCTTC
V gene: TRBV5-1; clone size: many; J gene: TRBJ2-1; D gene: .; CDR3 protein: CASSSKEQFF; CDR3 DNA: TGCGCCAGCAGCTCTAAGGAGCAGTTCTTC
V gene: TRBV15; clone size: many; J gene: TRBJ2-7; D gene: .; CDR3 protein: CATSRDASGGSVYSEQYF; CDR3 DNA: TGTGCCACCAGCAGAGATGCGAGCGGAGGGTCTGTCTACAGCGAGCAGTACTTC
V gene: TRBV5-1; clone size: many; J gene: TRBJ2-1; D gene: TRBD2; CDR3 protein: CASSLILAGGYNEQFF; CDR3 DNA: TGCGCCAGCAGCTTAATCCTAGCGGGGGGATACAATGAGCAGTTCTTC
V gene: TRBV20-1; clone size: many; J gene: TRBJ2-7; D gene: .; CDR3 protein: CSARSIGTEPYEQYF; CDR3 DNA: TGCAGTGCTAGGTCTATCGGGACGGAACCCTACGAGCAGTACTTC
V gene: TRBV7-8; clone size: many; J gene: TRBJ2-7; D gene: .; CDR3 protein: CASSSDSAYEQYF; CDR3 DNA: TGTGCCAGCAGCTCCGACAGTGCCTACGAGCAGTACTTC
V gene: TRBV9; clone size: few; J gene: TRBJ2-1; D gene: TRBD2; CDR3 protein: CASSVLGSGGYNEQFF; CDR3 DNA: TGTGCCAGCAGTGTACTGGGAAGCGGGGGGTACAATGAGCAGTTCTTC
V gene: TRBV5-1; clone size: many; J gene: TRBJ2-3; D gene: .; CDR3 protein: CASSLVVRGITDTQYF; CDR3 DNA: TGCGCCAGCAGCTTGGTTGTCAGGGGAATCACAGATACGCAGTATTTT
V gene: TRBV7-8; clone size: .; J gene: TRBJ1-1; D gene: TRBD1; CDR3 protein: CASSIRSPGTGLNTEAFF; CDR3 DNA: TGTGCCAGCAGCATCCGCTCCCCCGGGACAGGATTGAACACTGAAGCTTTCTTT
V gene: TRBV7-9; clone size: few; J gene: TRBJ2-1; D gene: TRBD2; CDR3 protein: CASSLGSGGYNEQFF; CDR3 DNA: TGTGCCAGCAGCTTGGGAAGCGGGGGATACAATGAGCAGTTCTTC